This T cell receptor (beta chain) was observed in a study of blood T cell repertoires in COVID-19. Study background: Donors in the United States, Italy and Spain gave samples during acute or convalescent COVID-19. T cells, B-cell-depleted T cells, or PBMCs supplied cDNA or gDNA.

Per the authors' pipeline: Reference gene primer amplification yielded estimated nucleated cell counts. Libraries were prepared by immunoSEQ multiplex PCR; TCRdb keeps only in-frame clonotypes and omits some of them. V and J calls and clone size are given by that table; D and trimming were obtained from the DNA. The sample records under 250,000 clones, approximately 86% being singletons. Germline CDR1 reads PRHDT; CDR2 reads FYEKMQ (reference sequence). The CDR3 runs to 16 residues. The V gene end was trimmed by 0 bases and the J gene end by 0 bases; junction bases not matched to a gene: 5. The receptor was isolated from an older woman who had recovered from COVID-19. The chain combines TRBV13 with TRBJ2-7; 7 positions match TRBD1. Source material: peripheral blood. The CDR3 sequence: CASSLGSQGSSYEQYF. In DNA, the CDR3 is TGTGCCAGCAGCTTAGGTTCACAGGGGAGCTCCTACGAGCAGTACTTC. Full variable domain (remainder filled in from reference TRBV13 and TRBJ2-7): AAGVIQSPRHLIKEKRETATLKCYPIPRHDTVYWYQQGPGQDPQFLISFYEKMQSDKGSIPDRFSAQQFSDYHSELNMSSLELGDSALYFCASSLGSQGSSYEQYFGPGTRLTVT.